Below are 25 T cell receptor beta chains sequenced from a single sample in a study of identical twins. One entry per CDR3 protein, called by TCRdb with MiXCR from the 5' RACE reads. The sample lists a few hundred thousand distinct CDR3 sequences, over 8.5% occurring once. These data were also reused for a study on yellow fever vaccine responses in identical twins.

The sample taken for sequencing was PBMCs. These receptors all come from a woman aged 18-35 years in good health.

Ten or more counts support this clonotype. The chain recombines TRBV3-1 with TRBJ1-2; no definite D call. This CDR3 region has 14 residues. Trimming cost V 0 bases and J 4 bases, with 9 bases left between them. CDR1 and CDR2 from the germline V gene are LGHDT and YNNKEL (reference sequence). The CDR3 coding sequence is TGTGCCAGCAGCCAAGAAGCGGGGATCTATGGCTACACCTTC. Translated: CASSQEAGIYGYTF.

V and J are TRBV6-2 or TRBV6-3 and TRBJ2-3, with D perhaps matching TRBD1 or TRBD2 (6 bases each). CDR1 and CDR2 (germline): MNHEY, SVGEGT. The CDR3 length is 16 residues. Trimming cost V 9 bases and J 3 bases, with 22 bases left between them. CDR3 coding DNA: TGTGCCAGAAAAGGGGGGACTTCCAGCGCTACAGATACGCAGTATTTT. It specifies CARKGGTSSATDTQYF.

This clonotype appeared a few times. This chain connects TRBV20-1 to TRBJ2-5, with TRBD2 matching over 7 bases. This CDR3 spans 13 amino acids. The J segment lost 5 bases and the V segment lost 3 bases, leaving 6 bases of the junction unmatched. Germline V gives CDR1 DFQATT, CDR2 SNEGSKA (reference sequence). CDR3 sequence reads: CSASRGLVETQYF. CDR3 bases: TGCAGTGCTAGTCGTGGACTAGTGGAGACCCAGTACTTC.

The CDR3, as DNA: TGCAGTGCTAGAGATTTGGGACTAGCGGCCCTAACGCAGTACTTC. It translates to CSARDLGLAALTQYF. The chain recombines TRBV20-1 with TRBJ2-7, with 11 nucleotides matching TRBD2. This CDR3 contains 15 residues. Germline CDR1 is DFQATT and CDR2 is SNEGSKA (reference sequence). The V gene end was trimmed by 0 bases and the J gene end by 9 bases; junction bases not matched to a gene: 10.

This clonotype was seen many times. The chain carries TRBV29-1 and TRBJ2-1; D possibly corresponds to TRBD1 (6 bases). With 5 bases removed from V and 2 bases from J, the gap between germline ends came to 13 bases. The CDR3 covers 14 residues. The germline V gene has CDR1 SQVTM and CDR2 ANQGSEA. The CDR3 DNA reads TGCAGCGTTACAGGGTGGGGACCCTACAATGAGCAGTTCTTC. Translation gives CSVTGWGPYNEQFF.

The chain carries TRBV15 and TRBJ2-3; D is unclear. The CDR3 runs to 17 residues. V lost 2 bases to trimming and J lost 6 bases, with 21 bases between them. Germline V gene lookup returns CDR1 LNHNV and CDR2 YYDKDF (reference sequence). The CDR3 region is CATSRRIAGTTADTQYF. Written as DNA, the CDR3 is TGTGCCACCAGCAGACGTATAGCCGGCACCACCGCCGATACGCAGTATTTT.

V and J are TRBV7-9 and TRBJ1-2; 8 nucleotides line up with TRBD1. In germline, CDR1 is SEHNR, CDR2 FQNEAQ (reference sequence). The CDR3 is made up of 15 amino acids. V was clipped by 5 bases and J by 0 bases; unmatched bases: 5. The CDR3 protein is CASSPGQDSNYGYTF. CDR3 DNA sequence: TGTGCCAGCAGCCCGGGACAGGACTCTAACTATGGCTACACCTTC.

The table lists this clonotype with many counts. The chain combines TRBV10-3 with TRBJ2-5; 7 nucleotides match TRBD2. This CDR3 is built from 18 residues. Per the germline V gene, CDR1 is ENHRY and CDR2 is SYGVKD. Unmatched junction bases numbered 15, after V lost 3 bases and J lost 2 bases. CDR3 region: CAISERVSASGTQETQYF. In nucleotides, the CDR3 is TGTGCCATCAGTGAAAGGGTTTCGGCTAGCGGCACACAAGAGACCCAGTACTTC.

This clonotype was counted between two and nine times. J is TRBJ2-5 and V is TRBV20-1; a weak D match, TRBD1 (6 bases). Germline lookup yields CDR1 DFQATT and CDR2 SNEGSKA (reference sequence). The CDR3 length is 14 residues. V dropped 6 bases and J dropped 5 bases, with 19 bases sitting between them. This CDR3 reads CSAPPDSLGETQYF. DNA of the CDR3: TGCAGTGCCCCACCGGACAGTTTGGGGGAGACCCAGTACTTC.

This clonotype was recorded many times. The chain carries TRBV5-6 and TRBJ2-5; 9 positions match TRBD2. The germline V gene encodes CDR1 SGHDT and CDR2 YYEEEE. V shed 0 bases, J shed 5 bases, and the junction held 5 bases outside the gene matches. The CDR3 is 15 amino acids. The CDR3 DNA is TGTGCCAGCAGCTTGGTAGCGGGAGATGGGGAGACCCAGTACTTC. It codes for CASSLVAGDGETQYF.

This chain uses TRBV27 with TRBJ2-5; TRBD2 agrees at 14 bases. This CDR3 comprises 18 residues. J gave up 5 bases and V 2 bases, and 10 bases lay outside the gene matches. Looked up from germline, CDR1 is MNHEY and CDR2 is SMNVEV (reference sequence). The CDR3 DNA is TGTGCCAGCAGTTTAAAGACTAGCGGGAGGGCCGCATGGGAGACCCAGTACTTC. It encodes CASSLKTSGRAAWETQYF.

The chain recombines TRBV15 with TRBJ2-4, with D hard to call. The V and J ends lost 0 bases and 2 bases respectively, with 5 bases between them. The CDR3 loop spans 14 amino acids. The germline CDR1 and CDR2 sequences are LNHNV and YYDKDF (reference sequence). The CDR3 loop is CATSRDRTKNIQYF. For the CDR3, the DNA is TGTGCCACCAGCAGAGACAGAACCAAAAACATTCAGTACTTC.

This chain connects TRBV3-1 to TRBJ1-2, with 8 bases matching TRBD1. The CDR3 has 17 residues. V lost 3 bases to trimming and J lost 8 bases; unmatched junction nucleotides: 17. Germline V CDR1 and CDR2: LGHDT, YNNKEL (reference sequence). The CDR3 region has the DNA TGTGCCAGCAGCCAGAGTGCCAGGGGGCGACAACTATACGGCTACACCTTC. It specifies CASSQSARGRQLYGYTF. The full variable domain, rest sourced from reference TRBV3-1 and TRBJ1-2, is DTAVSQTPKYLVTQMGNDKSIKCEQNLGHDTMYWYKQDSKKFLKIMFSYNNKELIINETVPNRFSPKSPDKAHLNLHINSLELGDSAVYFCASSQSARGRQLYGYTFGSGTRLTVV.

This clonotype was seen at least ten times. The chain uses TRBV10-3 and TRBJ2-7, with 9 bases aligning to TRBD1. Germline CDR1 is ENHRY and CDR2 is SYGVKD. The CDR3 consists of 15 residues. Trimming cost V 8 bases and J 3 bases; bases outside gene matches: 11. The CDR3 nucleotides are TGTGCCATCGGGCGGGCGCCGGGACAGGGCTACGAGCAGTACTTC. Translation: CAIGRAPGQGYEQYF.

V and J are TRBV7-2 and TRBJ2-2, with D perhaps TRBD1 (7 bases). V lost 5 bases to trimming and J lost 0 bases, with 16 bases between them. The CDR3 spans 17 residues. Per germline, CDR1 SGHTA and CDR2 FQGNSA. The CDR3 sequence is CASSPAGGGSNTGELFF. The CDR3 DNA follows: TGTGCCAGCAGCCCAGCTGGAGGGGGCTCGAACACCGGGGAGCTGTTTTTT.

V and J are TRBV4-2 and TRBJ2-3, with D possibly TRBD2 on 5 matching bases. Trimming removed 4 bases from V and 3 bases from J, with 11 bases in between. CDR3 size: 14 residues. Per germline, CDR1 LGHNA and CDR2 YNFKEQ. The CDR3 loop is CASSPRAATDTQYF. In nucleotides, the CDR3 is TGTGCCAGCAGCCCGAGAGCGGCAACAGATACGCAGTATTTT.

This clonotype was counted ten times or more. The chain couples TRBV24-1 to TRBJ2-1; 8 bases match TRBD2. V lost 1 base, J lost 6 bases, and 1 base stayed unmatched. This CDR3 region has 14 residues. Germline CDR1 and CDR2: KGHDR and SFDVKD. CDR3 nucleotide sequence: TGTGCCACCAGTGATTTCACTAGCGGCAATGAGCAGTTCTTC. This translates into CATSDFTSGNEQFF.

This sequence joins TRBV12-3 or TRBV12-4 and TRBJ1-5; D is possibly TRBD1 (6 bases). CDR3 length equals 15 residues. Deletions cut 6 bases from V and 3 bases from J, with 15 bases between. The CDR3 nucleotides are TGTGCCAGCAGACAGGGCCGGTGGGACAATCAGCCCCAGCATTTT. Protein sequence: CASRQGRWDNQPQHF.

This clonotype showed up many times. The V call is TRBV6-1, the J call TRBJ1-1, with 9 bases that match TRBD1. J lost 4 bases, V lost 6 bases, and 6 bases had no gene match. There are 14 residues in the CDR3. The germline gives CDR1 MNHNS, CDR2 SASEGT. CDR3 in DNA: TGTGCCAGCAGCCTCACAGGGGGCGTCACTGAAGCTTTCTTT. Amino acids: CASSLTGGVTEAFF.

This clonotype was observed a handful of times. The chain has TRBV7-9 and TRBJ2-7; 10 positions agree with TRBD2. The germline CDR1 and CDR2 sequences are SEHNR and FQNEAQ (reference sequence). V shed 5 bases, J shed 4 bases, and the junction held 14 bases outside the gene matches. The CDR3 extends over 17 amino acids. Here the CDR3 reads CASSPGLAFPQLYEQYF. The CDR3 DNA reads as TGTGCCAGCAGCCCGGGACTAGCGTTCCCTCAATTATACGAGCAGTACTTC.

This clonotype was seen a handful of times. The rearrangement joins TRBV5-1 to TRBJ2-7; D may match TRBD1 or TRBD2 (5 bases each). CDR1 is SGHRS and CDR2 is YFSETQ in the germline V gene. The CDR3 runs to 14 residues. The V end was cut by 1 base, the J end by 2 bases, with 10 bases between. This CDR3 reads CASSLKGTTYEQYF. CDR3 in DNA: TGCGCCAGCAGCTTGAAGGGGACCACCTACGAGCAGTACTTC.

The V gene is TRBV6-1, the J gene TRBJ2-3, with D possibly TRBD2 on 5 matching bases. CDR3 size: 15 residues. Germline CDR1 MNHNS, CDR2 SASEGT. The germline V and J ends were trimmed by 7 bases and 3 bases, with 17 bases remaining between them. The CDR3 region is CASTRGPRGTDTQYF. The CDR3 DNA sequence: TGTGCCAGCACCCGCGGACCCCGGGGTACAGATACGCAGTATTTT.

Ten or more counts support this clonotype. The chain carries TRBV12-3 or TRBV12-4 and TRBJ2-5; D tentatively reads TRBD1 or TRBD2 (5 bases each). Trimming cost V 3 bases and J 4 bases, with 21 bases left between them. The CDR3 spans 17 residues. CDR3 coding DNA: TGTGCCAGCAGTTTGAGGCCAGGGTGGGGGAATCGAGAGACCCAGTACTTC. It encodes CASSLRPGWGNRETQYF.

This clonotype has a handful of counts. The rearrangement uses TRBV18 and TRBJ2-1, with a tentative D call TRBD2 (5 bases). The V end lost 6 bases, the J end lost 8 bases, and 14 bases lay between the germline ends. The V gene's germline CDR1 is KGHSH and CDR2 LQKENI. The CDR3 spans 13 residues. CDR3 loop: CASSIAYGDEQFF. In nucleotides, the CDR3 is TGTGCCAGCTCCATTGCTTACGGGGATGAGCAGTTCTTC. The whole variable domain, filled in from reference TRBV18 and TRBJ2-1, reads NAGVMQNPRHLVRRRGQEARLRCSPMKGHSHVYWYRQLPEEGLKFMVYLQKENIIDESGMPKERFSAEFPKEGPSILRIQQVVRGDSAAYFCASSIAYGDEQFFGPGTRLTVL.

This chain links TRBV12-3 or TRBV12-4 with TRBJ1-3; possibly TRBD1 for D (6 bases). The germline V and J ends were trimmed by 8 bases and 1 base, with 21 bases remaining between them. CDR3 length: 17 residues. CDR3 region: CASLDRISTNSGNTIYF. Written as DNA, the CDR3 is TGTGCCAGCCTGGACAGAATATCGACCAATTCTGGAAACACCATATATTTT.